This T cell receptor (beta chain) was retrieved from a study of cytomegalovirus exposure and HLA in healthy donors. Study conclusions and caveats: A highly shared variant cluster was judged a likely technical artifact.

Participants comprised healthy donors of bone marrow. Germline CDR1 and CDR2: GTSNPN and SVGIG (reference sequence). Trimming removed 1 base at V and 3 bases at J, with 24 bases between. The CDR3 is 18 amino acids. The primer mix had 60 Vbeta and 13 Jbeta primers. Here immunoSEQ multiplex PCR was the method, and the copy in TCRdb shows in-frame clones only, minus some. The data show over 100,000 clones, roughly 80% seen once. As for this clone: Its antigen remains unidentified.

The receptor was derived from a female donor in good health and CMV-seronegative. The V call is TRBV30, the J call TRBJ1-2, with a weak D call TRBD1 (5 bases). Sequencing was carried out using PBMCs. The CDR3 is CAWSGWEQTLGLDYGYTF. The DNA for the CDR3 is TGTGCCTGGAGTGGATGGGAACAGACCCTGGGGCTGGACTATGGCTACACCTTC.